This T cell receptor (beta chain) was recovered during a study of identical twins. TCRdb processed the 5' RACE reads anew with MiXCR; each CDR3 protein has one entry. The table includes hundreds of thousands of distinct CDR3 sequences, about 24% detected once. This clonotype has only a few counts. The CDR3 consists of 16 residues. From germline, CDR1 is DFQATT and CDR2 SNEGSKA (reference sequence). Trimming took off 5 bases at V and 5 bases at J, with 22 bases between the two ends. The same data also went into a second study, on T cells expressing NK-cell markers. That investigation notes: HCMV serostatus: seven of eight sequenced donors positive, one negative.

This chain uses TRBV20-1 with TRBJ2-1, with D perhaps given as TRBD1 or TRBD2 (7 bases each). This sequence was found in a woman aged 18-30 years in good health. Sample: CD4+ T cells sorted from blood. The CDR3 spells CSAYVPQGGGHNEQFF. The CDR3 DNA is TGCAGTGCTTACGTGCCCCAGGGGGGGGGCCACAATGAGCAGTTCTTC.